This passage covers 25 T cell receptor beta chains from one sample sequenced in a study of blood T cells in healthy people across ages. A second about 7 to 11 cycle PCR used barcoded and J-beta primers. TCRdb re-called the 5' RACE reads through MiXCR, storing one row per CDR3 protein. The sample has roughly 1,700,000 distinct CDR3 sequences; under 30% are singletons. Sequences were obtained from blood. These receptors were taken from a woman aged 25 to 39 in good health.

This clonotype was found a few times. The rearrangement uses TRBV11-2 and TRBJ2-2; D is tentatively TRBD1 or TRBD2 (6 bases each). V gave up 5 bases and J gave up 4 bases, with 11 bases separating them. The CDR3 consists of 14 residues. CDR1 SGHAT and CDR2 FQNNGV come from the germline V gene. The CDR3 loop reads CASSRRGSTGELFF. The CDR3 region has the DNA TGTGCCAGCAGCCGGAGGGGGAGCACCGGGGAGCTGTTTTTT.

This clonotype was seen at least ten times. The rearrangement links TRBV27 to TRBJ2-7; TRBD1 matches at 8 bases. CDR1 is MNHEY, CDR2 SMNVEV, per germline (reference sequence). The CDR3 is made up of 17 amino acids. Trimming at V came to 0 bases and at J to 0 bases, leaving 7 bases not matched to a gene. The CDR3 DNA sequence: TGTGCCAGCAGTTTATCCTACGACAGGGGACCCTCCTACGAGCAGTACTTC. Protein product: CASSLSYDRGPSYEQYF.

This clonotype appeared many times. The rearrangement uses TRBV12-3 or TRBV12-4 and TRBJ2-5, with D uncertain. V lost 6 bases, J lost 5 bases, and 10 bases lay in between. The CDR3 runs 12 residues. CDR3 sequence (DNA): TGTGCCAGCAGCAACCCCGGGGAGACCCAGTACTTC. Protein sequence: CASSNPGETQYF.

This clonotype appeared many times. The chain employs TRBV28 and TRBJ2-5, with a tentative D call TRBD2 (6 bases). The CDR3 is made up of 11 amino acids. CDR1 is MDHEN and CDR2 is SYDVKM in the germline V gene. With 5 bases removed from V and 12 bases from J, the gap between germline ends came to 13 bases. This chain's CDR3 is CASSPREAKYF. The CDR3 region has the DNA TGTGCCAGCAGTCCCAGGGAGGCCAAGTACTTC.

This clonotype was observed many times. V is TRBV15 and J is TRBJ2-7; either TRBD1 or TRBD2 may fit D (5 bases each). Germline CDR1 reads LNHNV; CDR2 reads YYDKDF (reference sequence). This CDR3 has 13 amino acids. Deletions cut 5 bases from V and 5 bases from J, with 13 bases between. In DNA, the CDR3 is TGTGCCACCAGCTGGGACCGTTCAAACGAGCAGTACTTC. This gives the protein CATSWDRSNEQYF.

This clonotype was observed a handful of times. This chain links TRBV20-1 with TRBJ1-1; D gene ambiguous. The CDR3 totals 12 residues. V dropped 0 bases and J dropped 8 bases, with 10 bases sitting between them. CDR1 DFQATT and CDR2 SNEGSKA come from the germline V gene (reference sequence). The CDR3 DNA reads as TGCAGTGCTAGAGATTTTAAGGTAGAAGCTTTCTTT. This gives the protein CSARDFKVEAFF.

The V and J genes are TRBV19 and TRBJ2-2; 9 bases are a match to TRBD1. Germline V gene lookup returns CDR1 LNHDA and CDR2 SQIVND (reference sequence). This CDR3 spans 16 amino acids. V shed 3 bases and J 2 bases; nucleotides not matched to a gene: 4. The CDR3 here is CASSMGQGRNTGELFF. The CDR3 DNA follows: TGTGCCAGTAGTATGGGACAGGGACGCAACACCGGGGAGCTGTTTTTT.

DNA for the CDR3: TGTGCCAGCAGCCAAGATTGGGACTTCGATCAGCCCCAGCATTTT. Translating gives CASSQDWDFDQPQHF. The rearrangement uses TRBV4-2 and TRBJ1-5, with D possibly matching TRBD1 (5 bases). The germline CDR1 and CDR2 sequences are LGHNA and YNFKEQ. V lost 0 bases and J 5 bases, leaving 11 bases between the germline ends. The CDR3 loop spans 15 amino acids.

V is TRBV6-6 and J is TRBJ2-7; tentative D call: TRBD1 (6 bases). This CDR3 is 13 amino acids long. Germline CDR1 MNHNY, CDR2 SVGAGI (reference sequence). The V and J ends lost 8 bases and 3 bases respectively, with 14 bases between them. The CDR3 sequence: CASGRQESYEQYF. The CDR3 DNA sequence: TGTGCCAGCGGCCGACAGGAGAGCTACGAGCAGTACTTC.

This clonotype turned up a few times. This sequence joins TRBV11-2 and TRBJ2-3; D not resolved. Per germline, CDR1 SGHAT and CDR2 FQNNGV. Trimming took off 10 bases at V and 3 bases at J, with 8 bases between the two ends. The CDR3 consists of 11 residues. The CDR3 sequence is CATRLTDTQYF. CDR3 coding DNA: TGTGCCACCAGACTGACAGATACGCAGTATTTT.

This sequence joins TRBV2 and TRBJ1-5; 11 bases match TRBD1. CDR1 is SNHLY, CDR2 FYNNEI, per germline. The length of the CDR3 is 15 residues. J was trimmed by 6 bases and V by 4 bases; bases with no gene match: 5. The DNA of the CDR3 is TGTGCCAGCAGTGGCCGGGACAGGGGGGCTCAGCCCCAGCATTTT. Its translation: CASSGRDRGAQPQHF.

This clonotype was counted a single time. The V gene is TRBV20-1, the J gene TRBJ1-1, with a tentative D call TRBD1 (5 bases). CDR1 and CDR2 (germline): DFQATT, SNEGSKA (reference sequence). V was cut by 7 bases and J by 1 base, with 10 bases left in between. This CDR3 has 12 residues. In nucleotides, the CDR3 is TGCAGTGGGGACGCAACGAACACTGAAGCTTTCTTT. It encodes CSGDATNTEAFF.

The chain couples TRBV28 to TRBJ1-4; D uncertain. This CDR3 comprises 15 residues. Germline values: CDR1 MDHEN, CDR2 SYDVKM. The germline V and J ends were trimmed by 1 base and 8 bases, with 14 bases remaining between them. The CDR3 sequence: CASSLSMGWKEKLFF. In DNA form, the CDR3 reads TGTGCCAGCAGTTTATCCATGGGCTGGAAAGAAAAACTGTTTTTT.

The CDR3 here is CASGSGTASYNEQFF. The CDR3 nucleotides are TGTGCTAGTGGTTCAGGGACAGCATCCTACAATGAGCAGTTCTTC. The chain links TRBV12-5 to TRBJ2-1; TRBD1 aligns across 7 bases. The V and J ends lost 4 bases and 1 base, in that order; junction bases with no gene match: 4. The germline gives CDR1 LGHNT, CDR2 FRNRAP. The CDR3 has 15 amino acids.

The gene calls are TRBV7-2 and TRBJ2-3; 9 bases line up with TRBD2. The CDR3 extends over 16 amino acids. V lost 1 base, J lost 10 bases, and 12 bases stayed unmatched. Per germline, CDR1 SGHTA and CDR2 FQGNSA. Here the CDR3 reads CASSLGSGGSSNAQYF. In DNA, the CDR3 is TGTGCCAGCAGCTTAGGTAGCGGGGGATCATCGAATGCGCAGTATTTT.

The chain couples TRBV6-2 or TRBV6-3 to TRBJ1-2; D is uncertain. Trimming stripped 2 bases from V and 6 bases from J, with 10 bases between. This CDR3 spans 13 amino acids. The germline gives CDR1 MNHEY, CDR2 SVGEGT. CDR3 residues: CASSYDGQDGYTF. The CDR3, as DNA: TGTGCCAGCAGTTACGATGGCCAGGATGGCTACACCTTC.

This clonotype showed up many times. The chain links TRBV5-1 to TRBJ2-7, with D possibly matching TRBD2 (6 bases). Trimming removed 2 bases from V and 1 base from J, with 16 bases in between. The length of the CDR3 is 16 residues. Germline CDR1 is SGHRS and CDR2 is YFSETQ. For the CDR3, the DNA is TGCGCCAGCAGCTTTCAGGCGGGACTCATGTCCTACGAGCAGTACTTC. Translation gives CASSFQAGLMSYEQYF. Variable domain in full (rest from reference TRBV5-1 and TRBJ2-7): KAGVTQTPRYLIKTRGQQVTLSCSPISGHRSVSWYQQTPGQGLQFLFEYFSETQRNKGNFPGRFSGRQFSNSRSEMNVSTLELGDSALYLCASSFQAGLMSYEQYFGPGTRLTVT.

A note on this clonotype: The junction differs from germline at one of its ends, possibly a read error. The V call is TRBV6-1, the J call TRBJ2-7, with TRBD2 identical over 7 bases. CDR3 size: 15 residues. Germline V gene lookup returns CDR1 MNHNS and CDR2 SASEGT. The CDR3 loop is CASSVAGAASCEQYF. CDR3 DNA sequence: TGTGCCAGCAGTGTTGCGGGAGCCGCCTCCTGCGAGCAGTACTTC.

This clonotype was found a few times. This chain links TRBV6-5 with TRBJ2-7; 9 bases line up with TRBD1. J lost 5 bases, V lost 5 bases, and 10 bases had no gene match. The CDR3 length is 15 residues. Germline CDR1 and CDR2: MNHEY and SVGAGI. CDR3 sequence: CASSTSWDRAHEQYF. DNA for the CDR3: TGTGCCAGCAGTACCTCCTGGGACAGGGCCCACGAGCAGTACTTC.

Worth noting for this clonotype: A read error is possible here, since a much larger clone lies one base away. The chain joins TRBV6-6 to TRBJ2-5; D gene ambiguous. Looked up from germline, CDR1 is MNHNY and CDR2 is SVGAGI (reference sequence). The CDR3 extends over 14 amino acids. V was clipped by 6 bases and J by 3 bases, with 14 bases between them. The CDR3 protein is CASSWPGSEETQYF. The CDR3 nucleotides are TGTGCCAGCAGCTGGCCGGGTTCGGAAGAGACCCAGTACTTC.

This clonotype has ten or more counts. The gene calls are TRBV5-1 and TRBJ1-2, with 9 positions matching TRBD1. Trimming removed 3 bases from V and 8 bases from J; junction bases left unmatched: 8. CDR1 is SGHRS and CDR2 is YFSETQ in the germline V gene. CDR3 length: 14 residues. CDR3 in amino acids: CASSSGTGIYGYTF. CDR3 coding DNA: TGCGCCAGCAGCTCCGGGACAGGGATATACGGCTACACCTTC.

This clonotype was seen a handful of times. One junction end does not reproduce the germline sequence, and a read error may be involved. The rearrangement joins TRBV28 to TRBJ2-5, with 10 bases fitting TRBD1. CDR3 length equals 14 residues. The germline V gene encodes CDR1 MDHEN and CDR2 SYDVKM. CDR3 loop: CAGSRRTGGETQYF. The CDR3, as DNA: TGTGCCGGCAGCAGGAGGACAGGGGGAGAGACCCAGTACTTC.

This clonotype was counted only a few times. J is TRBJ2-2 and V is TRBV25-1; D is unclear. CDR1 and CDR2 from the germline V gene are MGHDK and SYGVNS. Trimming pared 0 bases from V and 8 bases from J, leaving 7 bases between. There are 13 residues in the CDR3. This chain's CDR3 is CASSEYIQGELFF. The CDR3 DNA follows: TGTGCCAGCAGTGAATATATTCAAGGGGAGCTGTTTTTT.

CDR3 in DNA: TGTGCCAGCGGGCCCCTGGACAGGATGGGCAATCAGCCCCAGCATTTT. As protein: CASGPLDRMGNQPQHF. The V call is TRBV27, the J call TRBJ1-5, with 7 bases that match TRBD1. Trimming cost V 8 bases and J 2 bases; bases outside gene matches: 12. This CDR3 is built from 16 residues. From germline, CDR1 is MNHEY and CDR2 SMNVEV (reference sequence).

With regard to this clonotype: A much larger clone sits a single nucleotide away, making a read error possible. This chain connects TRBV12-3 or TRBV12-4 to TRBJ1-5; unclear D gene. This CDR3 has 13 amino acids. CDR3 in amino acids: CAGSLDVQRVQHF. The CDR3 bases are TGTGCCGGCAGTTTAGACGTACAGAGGGTCCAGCATTTT.